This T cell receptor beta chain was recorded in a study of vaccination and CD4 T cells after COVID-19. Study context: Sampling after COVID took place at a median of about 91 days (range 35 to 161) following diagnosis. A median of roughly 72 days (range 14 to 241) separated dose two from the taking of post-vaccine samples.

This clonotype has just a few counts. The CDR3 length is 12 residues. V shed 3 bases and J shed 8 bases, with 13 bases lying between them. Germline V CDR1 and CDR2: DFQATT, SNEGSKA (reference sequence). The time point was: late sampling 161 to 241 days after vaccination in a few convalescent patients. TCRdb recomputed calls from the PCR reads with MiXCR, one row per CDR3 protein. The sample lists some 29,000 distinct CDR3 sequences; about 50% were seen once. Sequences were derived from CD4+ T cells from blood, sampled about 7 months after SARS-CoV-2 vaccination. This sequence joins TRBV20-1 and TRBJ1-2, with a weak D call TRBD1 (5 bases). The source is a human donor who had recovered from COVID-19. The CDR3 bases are TGCAGTGCTAGTCGTCTCCAGGGAGGCTACACCTTC. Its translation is CSASRLQGGYTF.